This is a list of T cell receptor beta chains from one sample in a study of T cell changes during pregnancy in multiple sclerosis. Assay: immunoSEQ multiplex PCR; the TCRdb copy retains only in-frame clones and omits some. The sample gives about 120,000 clones, approximately 93% of which show up once; less than 7.5% is in the top ten. Specimen: peripheral blood, collected before pregnancy. The receptor set was obtained from a female donor with multiple sclerosis, enrolled in a pregnancy study. Each CDR3 is given with its conserved first and last residue. Each record gives: clone size, CDR3 length, V gene, J gene, D gene, CDR3 DNA, CDR3 protein. A D gene is named only where the DNA matches it firmly. The size of a clone is reported for some rows only, either as once, few or many, or as a class for expanded clones.

clone_size: -
cdr3_length: 18
v_call: TRBV13
j_call: TRBJ2-7
d_call: TRBD2
cdr3_nt: TGTGCCAGCAGCCTTGGACTAGCGGGAGAAATCGGCTCCTACGAGCAGTACTTC
cdr3_aa: CASSLGLAGEIGSYEQYF

clone_size: -
cdr3_length: 12
v_call: TRBV18
j_call: TRBJ2-1
d_call: -
cdr3_nt: TGTGCCAGCTCCCCAGACAGAAATGAGCAGTTCTTC
cdr3_aa: CASSPDRNEQFF

clone_size: -
cdr3_length: 14
v_call: TRBV5-1
j_call: TRBJ2-7
d_call: TRBD1
cdr3_nt: TGCGCCAGCAGCTTTACAGGGGCTAACTACGAGCAGTACTTC
cdr3_aa: CASSFTGANYEQYF

clone_size: -
cdr3_length: 16
v_call: TRBV18
j_call: TRBJ2-6
d_call: -
cdr3_nt: TGTGCCAGCTCACCAAGTGCGGGGCCTGGGGCCAACGTCCTGACTTTC
cdr3_aa: CASSPSAGPGANVLTF

clone_size: -
cdr3_length: 15
v_call: TRBV7-7
j_call: TRBJ2-5
d_call: TRBD2
cdr3_nt: TGTGCCAGCAGCTGGGCGGGGGGGGCCCTAGAGACCCAGTACTTC
cdr3_aa: CASSWAGGALETQYF

clone_size: -
cdr3_length: 11
v_call: TRBV29-1
j_call: TRBJ2-7
d_call: -
cdr3_nt: TGCAGCGTTGGAGGGTCCTACGAGCAGTACTTC
cdr3_aa: CSVGGSYEQYF

clone_size: once
cdr3_length: 21
v_call: TRBV7-8
j_call: TRBJ1-2
d_call: TRBD1
cdr3_nt: TGTGCCAGCAGCTTGGGCGTAGGATCGCGGGACAGCTACCTACCTAACTATGGCTACACCTTC
cdr3_aa: CASSLGVGSRDSYLPNYGYTF

clone_size: -
cdr3_length: 14
v_call: TRBV19
j_call: TRBJ2-7
d_call: TRBD1
cdr3_nt: TGTGCCAGTAGTAGGGACAGGGAAGGCTACGAGCAGTACTTC
cdr3_aa: CASSRDREGYEQYF

clone_size: -
cdr3_length: 12
v_call: TRBV9
j_call: TRBJ2-7
d_call: -
cdr3_nt: TGTGCCAGCAGCTCGAGCTCCTACGAGCAGTACTTC
cdr3_aa: CASSSSSYEQYF

clone_size: -
cdr3_length: 15
v_call: TRBV7-9
j_call: TRBJ2-1
d_call: TRBD2
cdr3_nt: TGTGCCAGCAGCTTACGTAGCGGGAGATCCAATGAGCAGTTCTTC
cdr3_aa: CASSLRSGRSNEQFF

clone_size: -
cdr3_length: 19
v_call: TRBV6-1
j_call: TRBJ1-3
d_call: -
cdr3_nt: TGTGCCAGCAGTGAAAGGGGGGGTGGAACGAGCGGATTTCGAAACACCATATATTTT
cdr3_aa: CASSERGGGTSGFRNTIYF

clone_size: -
cdr3_length: 16
v_call: TRBV2
j_call: TRBJ1-3
d_call: TRBD1
cdr3_nt: TGTGCCAGCAGTGAAAGCAGGGGGGTATCAGGAAACACCATATATTTT
cdr3_aa: CASSESRGVSGNTIYF

clone_size: -
cdr3_length: 15
v_call: TRBV5-1
j_call: TRBJ2-2
d_call: TRBD2
cdr3_nt: TGCGCCAGCAGGCTAGCGGGTGCGAACACCGGGGAGCTGTTTTTT
cdr3_aa: CASRLAGANTGELFF

clone_size: -
cdr3_length: 13
v_call: TRBV10-3
j_call: TRBJ2-7
d_call: -
cdr3_nt: TGTGCCATCAGTCCAGCGGGTTCCTACGAGCAGTACTTC
cdr3_aa: CAISPAGSYEQYF

clone_size: few
cdr3_length: 12
v_call: TRBV7-9
j_call: TRBJ1-4
d_call: -
cdr3_nt: TGTGCCAGCAGACAGGGCGGCGAAAAACTGTTTTTT
cdr3_aa: CASRQGGEKLFF

clone_size: -
cdr3_length: 13
v_call: TRBV29-1
j_call: TRBJ1-2
d_call: TRBD1
cdr3_nt: TGCAGCGTTGCTGGGACAGCTAACTATGGCTACACCTTC
cdr3_aa: CSVAGTANYGYTF

clone_size: -
cdr3_length: 17
v_call: TRBV9
j_call: TRBJ1-1
d_call: -
cdr3_nt: TGTGCCAGCAGCGTAGGTGCAGGGCTTAAAATGAACACTGAAGCTTTCTTT
cdr3_aa: CASSVGAGLKMNTEAFF

clone_size: -
cdr3_length: 15
v_call: TRBV27
j_call: TRBJ2-1
d_call: TRBD2
cdr3_nt: TGTGCCAGCAGTTCCGGACTAGCCGTCTACAATGAGCAGTTCTTC
cdr3_aa: CASSSGLAVYNEQFF

clone_size: -
cdr3_length: 14
v_call: TRBV15
j_call: TRBJ1-2
d_call: -
cdr3_nt: TGTGCCACCAGCGCCGAGGGAGCTAACTATGGCTACACCTTC
cdr3_aa: CATSAEGANYGYTF

clone_size: -
cdr3_length: 17
v_call: TRBV27
j_call: TRBJ2-1
d_call: -
cdr3_nt: TGTGCCAGCAGTTTAAGGGGCGTCCCTATCGCGCACAATGAGCAGTTCTTC
cdr3_aa: CASSLRGVPIAHNEQFF

clone_size: -
cdr3_length: 11
v_call: TRBV15
j_call: TRBJ2-7
d_call: -
cdr3_nt: TGTGCCACCAGCGACAGCATAGGGCAGTACTTC
cdr3_aa: CATSDSIGQYF

clone_size: -
cdr3_length: 14
v_call: TRBV9
j_call: TRBJ2-3
d_call: -
cdr3_nt: TGTGCCAGCAGCGTAGAAGCGAGGGCAGATACGCAGTATTTT
cdr3_aa: CASSVEARADTQYF

clone_size: -
cdr3_length: 14
v_call: TRBV29-1
j_call: TRBJ2-3
d_call: TRBD1
cdr3_nt: TGCAGCGTGAGACAGGGGGCTAGGGGAGATACGCAGTATTTT
cdr3_aa: CSVRQGARGDTQYF

clone_size: -
cdr3_length: 13
v_call: TRBV19
j_call: TRBJ2-4
d_call: TRBD1
cdr3_nt: TGTGCCAGTAGTATTACAGGGGGGAACATTCAGTACTTC
cdr3_aa: CASSITGGNIQYF

clone_size: -
cdr3_length: 12
v_call: TRBV11-2
j_call: TRBJ1-4
d_call: -
cdr3_nt: TGTGCCACGGGTTGGCCCGGCGAAAAACTGTTTTTT
cdr3_aa: CATGWPGEKLFF

clone_size: -
cdr3_length: 18
v_call: TRBV5-5
j_call: TRBJ2-7
d_call: -
cdr3_nt: TGTGCCAGCAGCTTGCGCATGCCCCAACAGGGGACTCCCTACGAGCAGTACTTC
cdr3_aa: CASSLRMPQQGTPYEQYF

clone_size: -
cdr3_length: 16
v_call: TRBV6-5
j_call: TRBJ2-2
d_call: TRBD1
cdr3_nt: TGTGCCAGCAGTTCCGGACAGGGGGCGGGCACCGGGGAGCTGTTTTTT
cdr3_aa: CASSSGQGAGTGELFF

clone_size: -
cdr3_length: 18
v_call: TRBV9
j_call: TRBJ1-1
d_call: TRBD1
cdr3_nt: TGTGCCAGCAGCGGGACAGGGGTTGTGGGGACGATGAACACTGAAGCTTTCTTT
cdr3_aa: CASSGTGVVGTMNTEAFF

clone_size: -
cdr3_length: 15
v_call: TRBV4-2
j_call: TRBJ2-4
d_call: -
cdr3_nt: TGTGCCAGCAGCCAAGGACAGAGGGCCAAAAACATTCAGTACTTC
cdr3_aa: CASSQGQRAKNIQYF

clone_size: -
cdr3_length: 13
v_call: TRBV5-6
j_call: TRBJ2-1
d_call: -
cdr3_nt: TGTGCCAGCAGCTTGGGTCCAGGGCAGGAGCAGTTCTTC
cdr3_aa: CASSLGPGQEQFF

clone_size: -
cdr3_length: 14
v_call: TRBV5-1
j_call: TRBJ1-3
d_call: -
cdr3_nt: TGCGCCAGCAGCTTGGAGTCCGGGAGGGCCACCATATATTTT
cdr3_aa: CASSLESGRATIYF

clone_size: -
cdr3_length: 15
v_call: TRBV7-8
j_call: TRBJ1-5
d_call: -
cdr3_nt: TGTGCCAGCAGCTTAGAGGGCAGGGAAGGGCAGCCCCAGCATTTT
cdr3_aa: CASSLEGREGQPQHF

clone_size: -
cdr3_length: 14
v_call: TRBV5-1
j_call: TRBJ2-7
d_call: -
cdr3_nt: TGCGCCAGCAGCTTGGTACAGGGCGGCCACGAGCAGTACTTC
cdr3_aa: CASSLVQGGHEQYF

clone_size: -
cdr3_length: 17
v_call: TRBV30
j_call: TRBJ1-3
d_call: -
cdr3_nt: TGTGCCTGGAGTGTAGGGGGACGGCCGGCGGGTGGAAACACCATATATTTT
cdr3_aa: CAWSVGGRPAGGNTIYF

clone_size: -
cdr3_length: 18
v_call: TRBV5-1
j_call: TRBJ2-2
d_call: TRBD1
cdr3_nt: TGCGCCAGCAGCGAGGGACAGGGGGCGAGGTCCCGCACCGGGGAGCTGTTTTTT
cdr3_aa: CASSEGQGARSRTGELFF

clone_size: -
cdr3_length: 19
v_call: TRBV5-4
j_call: TRBJ2-5
d_call: TRBD2
cdr3_nt: TGTGCCAGCAGCCCGGGAGACGAACGACTAGCGGGCCTACAAGAGACCCAGTACTTC
cdr3_aa: CASSPGDERLAGLQETQYF

clone_size: -
cdr3_length: 14
v_call: TRBV19
j_call: TRBJ1-3
d_call: -
cdr3_nt: TGTGCCAGTAGTATCGCCAGTATCGGAAACACCATATATTTT
cdr3_aa: CASSIASIGNTIYF